The subject of this entry is one T cell receptor beta chain. Its antigen is unidentified. This sample is drawn from a study of T-cell memory formation after mild COVID-19. TCRdb recomputed calls from the 5' RACE reads with MiXCR, one row per CDR3 protein. The sample records roughly 400,000 distinct CDR3 sequences, roughly a quarter being singletons. Overall study findings and caveats: Some clones that responded turned up in pre-infection memory, which suggests that cross-reactive memory joined in. Among clones contracting day 15 to 85, CD4/CD8 was balanced, whereas later expanders leaned CD4+.

Trimming cost V 2 bases and J 4 bases; bases outside gene matches: 7. This CDR3 comprises 18 residues. Germline V lookup: CDR1 MNHEY, CDR2 SVGEGT. The chain uses TRBV6-2 or TRBV6-3 and TRBJ2-1; 14 bases map to TRBD2. The specimen was PBMCs or a T cell subset sorted from them (not recorded which). The source of this sequence is an adult woman who had mild COVID-19 (a few samples of this study predate the infection). Cell type and time point are not known. In DNA form, the CDR3 reads TGTGCCAGCAGTTACGGGGGACTAGCGGGAGAAAGGTACAATGAGCAGTTCTTC. Translated, it gives CASSYGGLAGERYNEQFF.